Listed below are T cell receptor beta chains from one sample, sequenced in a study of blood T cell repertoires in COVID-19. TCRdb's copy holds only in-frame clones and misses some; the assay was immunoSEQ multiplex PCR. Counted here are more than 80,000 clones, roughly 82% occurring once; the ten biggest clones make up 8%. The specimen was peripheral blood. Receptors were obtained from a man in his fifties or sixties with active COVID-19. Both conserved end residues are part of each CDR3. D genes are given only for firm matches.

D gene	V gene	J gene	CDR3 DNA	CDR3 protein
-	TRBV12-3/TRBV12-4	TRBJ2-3	TGTGCCAGCCCCGCTGAGCCTACGCAGTATTTT	CASPAEPTQYF
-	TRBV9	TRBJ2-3	TGTGCCAGCAGCCCGAGAAGCACCACAGATACGCAGTATTTT	CASSPRSTTDTQYF
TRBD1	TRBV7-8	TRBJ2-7	TGTGCCAGCAGCTTATGGGACAGCCCCTACGAGCAGTACTTC	CASSLWDSPYEQYF
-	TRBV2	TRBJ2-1	TGTGCCAGCAGGATCACTTTTTACAATGAGCAGTTCTTC	CASRITFYNEQFF
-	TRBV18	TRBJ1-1	TGTGCCAGCTCACCAAGCAGGGGCACTGAAGCTTTCTTT	CASSPSRGTEAFF
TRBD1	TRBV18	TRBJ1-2	TGTGCCAGCTCCCCCGGGACAGGGGTTAGCTATGGCTACACCTTC	CASSPGTGVSYGYTF
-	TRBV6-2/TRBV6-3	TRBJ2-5	TGTGCCAGCAGTTCCCTTCAGACCCAGTACTTC	CASSSLQTQYF
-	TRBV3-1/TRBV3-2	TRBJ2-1	TGTGCCAGCAGCCAAGGCGAAGTTCGGGGTGAGCAGTTCTTC	CASSQGEVRGEQFF
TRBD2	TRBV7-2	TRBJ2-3	TGTGCCAGCAGCCTCCTCTGGCGGGGGGCAGGAGATACGCAGTATTTT	CASSLLWRGAGDTQYF
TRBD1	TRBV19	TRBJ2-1	TGTGCCAGTAGCCAAGCGGCAGGGGGCTACAATGAGCAGTTCTTC	CASSQAAGGYNEQFF
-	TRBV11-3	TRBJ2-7	TGTGCCAGCAGCTTAGATGATCGAGGGCAGTACTTC	CASSLDDRGQYF
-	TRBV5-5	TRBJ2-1	TGTGCCAGCAGCTGGACAGGGAGGGGTTCCTACAATGAGCAGTTCTTC	CASSWTGRGSYNEQFF